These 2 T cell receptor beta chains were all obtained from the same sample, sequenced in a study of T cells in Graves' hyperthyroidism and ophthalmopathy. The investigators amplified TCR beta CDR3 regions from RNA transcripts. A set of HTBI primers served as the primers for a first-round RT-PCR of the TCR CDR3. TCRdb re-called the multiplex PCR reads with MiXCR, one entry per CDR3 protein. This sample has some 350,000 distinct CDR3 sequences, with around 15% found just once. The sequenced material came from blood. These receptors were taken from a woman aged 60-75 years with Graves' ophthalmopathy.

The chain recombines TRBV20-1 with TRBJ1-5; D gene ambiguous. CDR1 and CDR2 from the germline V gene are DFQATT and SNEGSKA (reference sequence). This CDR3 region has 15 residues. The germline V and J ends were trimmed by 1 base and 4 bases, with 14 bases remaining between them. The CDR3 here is CSARGSGNNNQPQHF. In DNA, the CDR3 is TGCAGTGCTAGAGGTTCGGGGAATAATAATCAGCCCCAGCATTTT.

In nucleotides, the CDR3 is TGTGCCAGTAGTCCCGGACAGGGGGCATCTAGAACTGAAGCTTTCTTT. It is translated as CASSPGQGASRTEAFF. The rearrangement uses TRBV19 and TRBJ1-1, with 11 positions matching TRBD1. The CDR3 is 16 residues long. The trim removed 5 bases at V and 5 bases at J, leaving 10 bases unmatched. Looked up from germline, CDR1 is LNHDA and CDR2 is SQIVND (reference sequence). The whole variable domain, filled in from reference TRBV19 and TRBJ1-1, reads DGGITQSPKYLFRKEGQNVTLSCEQNLNHDAMYWYRQDPGQGLRLIYYSQIVNDFQKGDIAEGYSVSREKKESFPLTVTSAQKNPTAFYLCASSPGQGASRTEAFFGQGTRLTVV.